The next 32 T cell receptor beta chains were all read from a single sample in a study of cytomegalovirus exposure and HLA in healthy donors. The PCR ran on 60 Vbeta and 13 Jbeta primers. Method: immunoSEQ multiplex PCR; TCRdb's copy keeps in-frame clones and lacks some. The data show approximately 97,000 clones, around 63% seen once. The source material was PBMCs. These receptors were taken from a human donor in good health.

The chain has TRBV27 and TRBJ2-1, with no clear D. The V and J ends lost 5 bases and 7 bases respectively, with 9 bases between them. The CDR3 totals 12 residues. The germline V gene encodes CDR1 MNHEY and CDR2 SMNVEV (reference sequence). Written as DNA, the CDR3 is TGTGCCAGCAGTGACATAGGAAATGAGCAGTTCTTC. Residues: CASSDIGNEQFF.

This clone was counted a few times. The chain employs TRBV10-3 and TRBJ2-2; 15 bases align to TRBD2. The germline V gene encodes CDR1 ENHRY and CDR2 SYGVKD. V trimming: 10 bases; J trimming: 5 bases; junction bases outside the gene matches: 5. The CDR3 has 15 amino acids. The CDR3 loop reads CATAGTSGRTGELFF. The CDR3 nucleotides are TGTGCCACCGCCGGGACTAGCGGGAGGACCGGGGAGCTGTTTTTT.

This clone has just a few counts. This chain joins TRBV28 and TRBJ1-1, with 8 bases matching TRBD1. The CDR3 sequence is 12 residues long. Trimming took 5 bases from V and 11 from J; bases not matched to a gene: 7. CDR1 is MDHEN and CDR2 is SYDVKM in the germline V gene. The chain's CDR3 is CASSLGQGKAFF. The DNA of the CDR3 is TGTGCCAGCAGTCTAGGACAGGGAAAGGCTTTCTTT.

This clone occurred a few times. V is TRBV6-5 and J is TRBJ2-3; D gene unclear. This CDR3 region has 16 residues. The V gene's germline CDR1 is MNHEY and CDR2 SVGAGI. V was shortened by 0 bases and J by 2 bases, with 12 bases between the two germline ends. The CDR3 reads CASSYSIALPTDTQYF. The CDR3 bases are TGTGCCAGCAGTTACTCGATAGCTCTACCCACAGATACGCAGTATTTT.

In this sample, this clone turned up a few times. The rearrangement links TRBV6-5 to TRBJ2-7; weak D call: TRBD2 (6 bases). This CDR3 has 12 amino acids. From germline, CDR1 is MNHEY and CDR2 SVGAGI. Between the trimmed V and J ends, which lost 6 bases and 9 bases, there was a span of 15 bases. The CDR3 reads CASSPRAGGQYF. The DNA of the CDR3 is TGTGCCAGCAGCCCTCGGGCCGGGGGGCAGTACTTC.

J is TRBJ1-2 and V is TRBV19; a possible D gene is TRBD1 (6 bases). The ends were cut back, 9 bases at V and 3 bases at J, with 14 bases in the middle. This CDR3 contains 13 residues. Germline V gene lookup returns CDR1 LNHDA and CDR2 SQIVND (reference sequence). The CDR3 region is CASTDSADYGYTF. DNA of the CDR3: TGTGCCAGCACGGACAGTGCCGACTATGGCTACACCTTC.

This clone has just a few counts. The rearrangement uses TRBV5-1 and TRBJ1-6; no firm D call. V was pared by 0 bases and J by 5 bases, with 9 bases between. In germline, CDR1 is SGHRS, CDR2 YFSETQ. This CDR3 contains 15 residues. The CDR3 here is CASSLGAVNNSPLHF. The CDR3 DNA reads TGCGCCAGCAGCTTGGGGGCAGTCAATAATTCACCCCTCCACTTT.

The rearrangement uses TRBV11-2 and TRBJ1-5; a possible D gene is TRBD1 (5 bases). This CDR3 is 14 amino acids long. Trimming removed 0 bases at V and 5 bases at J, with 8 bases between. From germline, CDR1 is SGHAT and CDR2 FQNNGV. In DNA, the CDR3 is TGTGCCAGCAGCTTAGAAGCCAGGGATCAGCCCCAGCATTTT. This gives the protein CASSLEARDQPQHF.

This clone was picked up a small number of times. The CDR3 DNA reads TGTGCCAGCAGTGAAGCACAGCCCATCTCTGGAAACACCATATATTTT. This codes for CASSEAQPISGNTIYF. The chain combines TRBV6-1 with TRBJ1-3, with D unresolved. Trimming pared 0 bases from V and 0 bases from J, leaving 9 bases between. Looked up from germline, CDR1 is MNHNS and CDR2 is SASEGT. The CDR3 runs 16 residues.

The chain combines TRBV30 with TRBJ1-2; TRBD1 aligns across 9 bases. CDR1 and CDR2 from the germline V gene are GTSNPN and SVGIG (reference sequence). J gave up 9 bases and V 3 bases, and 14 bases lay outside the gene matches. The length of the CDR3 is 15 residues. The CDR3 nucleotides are TGTGCCTGGAGGGACGGACAGGGGATTCTTAGAAGCTACACCTTC. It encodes CAWRDGQGILRSYTF. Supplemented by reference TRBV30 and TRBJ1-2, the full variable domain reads SQTIHQWPATLVQPVGSPLSLECTVEGTSNPNLYWYRQAAGRGLQLLFYSVGIGQISSEVPQNLSASRPQDRQFILSSKKLLLSDSGFYLCAWRDGQGILRSYTFGSGTRLTVV.

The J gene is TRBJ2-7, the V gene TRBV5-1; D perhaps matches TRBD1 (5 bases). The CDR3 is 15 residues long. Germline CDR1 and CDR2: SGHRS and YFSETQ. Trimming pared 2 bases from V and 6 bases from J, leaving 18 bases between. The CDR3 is CASSFGSGLVGEQYF. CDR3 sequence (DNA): TGCGCCAGCAGCTTTGGGTCAGGGTTGGTAGGCGAGCAGTACTTC.

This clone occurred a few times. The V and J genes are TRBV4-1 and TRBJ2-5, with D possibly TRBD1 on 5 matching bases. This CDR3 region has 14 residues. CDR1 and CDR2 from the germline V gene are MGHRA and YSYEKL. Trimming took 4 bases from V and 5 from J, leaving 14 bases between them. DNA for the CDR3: TGCGCCAGCAGCCCGAGCCAGGGCAGGGAGACCCAGTACTTC. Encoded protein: CASSPSQGRETQYF.

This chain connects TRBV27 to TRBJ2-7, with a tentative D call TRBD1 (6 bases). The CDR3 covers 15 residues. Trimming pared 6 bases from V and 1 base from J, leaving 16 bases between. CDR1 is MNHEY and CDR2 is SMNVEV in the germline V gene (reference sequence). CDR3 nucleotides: TGTGCCAGCAGCGCTCAGGGCCAGGGGTCCTACGAGCAGTACTTC. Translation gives CASSAQGQGSYEQYF.

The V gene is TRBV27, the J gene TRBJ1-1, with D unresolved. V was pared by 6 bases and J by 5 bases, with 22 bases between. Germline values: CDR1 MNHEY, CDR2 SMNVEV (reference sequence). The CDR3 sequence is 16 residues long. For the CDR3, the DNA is TGTGCCAGCAGAAATGGGCGGCATACAGCGGGGACTGAAGCTTTCTTT. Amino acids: CASRNGRHTAGTEAFF.

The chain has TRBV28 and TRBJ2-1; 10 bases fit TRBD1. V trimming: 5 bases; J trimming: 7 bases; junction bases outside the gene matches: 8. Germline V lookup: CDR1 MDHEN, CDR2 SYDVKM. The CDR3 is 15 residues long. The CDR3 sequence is CASSPLTGGANEQFF. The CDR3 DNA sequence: TGTGCCAGCAGTCCGTTGACAGGGGGCGCGAATGAGCAGTTCTTC.

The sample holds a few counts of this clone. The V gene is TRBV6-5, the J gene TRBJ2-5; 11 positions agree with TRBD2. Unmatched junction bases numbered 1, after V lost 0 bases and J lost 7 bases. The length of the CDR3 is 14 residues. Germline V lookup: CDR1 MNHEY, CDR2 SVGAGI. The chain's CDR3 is CASSYSGLAVTQYF. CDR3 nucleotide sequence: TGTGCCAGCAGTTACTCGGGACTAGCGGTGACCCAGTACTTC.

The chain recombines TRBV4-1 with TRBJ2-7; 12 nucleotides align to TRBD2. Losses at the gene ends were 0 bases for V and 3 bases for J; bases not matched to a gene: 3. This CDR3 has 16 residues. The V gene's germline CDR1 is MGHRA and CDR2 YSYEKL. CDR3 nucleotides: TGCGCCAGCAGCCAAGACTCACTAGCGGGAGGCTACGAGCAGTACTTC. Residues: CASSQDSLAGGYEQYF.

CDR3 in amino acids: CASSFNRNTEAFF. Written as DNA, the CDR3 is TGTGCCAGCAGCTTTAACAGAAACACTGAAGCTTTCTTT. The chain has TRBV5-4 and TRBJ1-1, with no clear D. The CDR3 is 13 residues long. From germline, CDR1 is SGHNT and CDR2 YYREEE (reference sequence). The germline V and J ends were trimmed by 2 bases and 2 bases, with 7 bases remaining between them.

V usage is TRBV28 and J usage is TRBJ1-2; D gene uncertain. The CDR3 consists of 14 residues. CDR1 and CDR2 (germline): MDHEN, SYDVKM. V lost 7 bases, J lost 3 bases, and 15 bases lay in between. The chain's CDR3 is CASKLGERYYGYTF. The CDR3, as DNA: TGTGCCAGCAAGCTTGGAGAGAGGTACTATGGCTACACCTTC.

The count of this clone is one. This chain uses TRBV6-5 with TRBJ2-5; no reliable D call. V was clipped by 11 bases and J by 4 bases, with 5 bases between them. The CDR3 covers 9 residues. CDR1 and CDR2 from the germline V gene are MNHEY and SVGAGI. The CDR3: CAGRETQYF. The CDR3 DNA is TGTGCCGGCCGAGAGACCCAGTACTTC.

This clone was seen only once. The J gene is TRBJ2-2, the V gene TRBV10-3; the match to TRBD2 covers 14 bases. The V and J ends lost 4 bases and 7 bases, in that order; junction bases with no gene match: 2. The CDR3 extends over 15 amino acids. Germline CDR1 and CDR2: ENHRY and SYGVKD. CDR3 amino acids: CAISGGLAGGGELFF. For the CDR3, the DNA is TGTGCCATCAGTGGTGGACTAGCGGGAGGCGGGGAGCTGTTTTTT.

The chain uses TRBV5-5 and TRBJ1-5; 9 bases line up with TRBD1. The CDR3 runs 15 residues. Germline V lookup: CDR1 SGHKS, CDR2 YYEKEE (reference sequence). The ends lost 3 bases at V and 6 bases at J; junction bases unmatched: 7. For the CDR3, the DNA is TGTGCCAGCAGCTCTGGGGACAGGGAGGGTCAGCCCCAGCATTTT. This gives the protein CASSSGDREGQPQHF. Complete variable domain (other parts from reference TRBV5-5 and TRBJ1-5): DAGVTQSPTHLIKTRGQQVTLRCSPISGHKSVSWYQQVLGQGPQFIFQYYEKEERGRGNFPDRFSARQFPNYSSELNVNALLLGDSALYLCASSSGDREGQPQHFGDGTRLSIL.

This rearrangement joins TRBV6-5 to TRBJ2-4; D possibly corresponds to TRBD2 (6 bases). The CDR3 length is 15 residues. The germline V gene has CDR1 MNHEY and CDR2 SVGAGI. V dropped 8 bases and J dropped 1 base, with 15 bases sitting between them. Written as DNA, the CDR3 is TGTGCCAGCGGGAACCTTGGGGGGGCCAAAAACATTCAGTACTTC. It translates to CASGNLGGAKNIQYF.

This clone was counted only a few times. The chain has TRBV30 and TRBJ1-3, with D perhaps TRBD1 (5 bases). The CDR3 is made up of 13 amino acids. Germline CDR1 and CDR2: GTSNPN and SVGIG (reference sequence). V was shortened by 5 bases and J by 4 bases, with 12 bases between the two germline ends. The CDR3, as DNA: TGTGCCTGGGCGACAGTAGCAGGAAACACCATATATTTT. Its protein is CAWATVAGNTIYF.

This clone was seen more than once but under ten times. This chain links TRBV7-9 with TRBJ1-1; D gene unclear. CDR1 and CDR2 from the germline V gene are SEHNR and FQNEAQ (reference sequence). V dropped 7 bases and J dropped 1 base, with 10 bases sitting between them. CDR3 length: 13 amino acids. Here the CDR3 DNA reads TGTGCCAGCACCCCCCGCGGGAACACTGAAGCTTTCTTT. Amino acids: CASTPRGNTEAFF.

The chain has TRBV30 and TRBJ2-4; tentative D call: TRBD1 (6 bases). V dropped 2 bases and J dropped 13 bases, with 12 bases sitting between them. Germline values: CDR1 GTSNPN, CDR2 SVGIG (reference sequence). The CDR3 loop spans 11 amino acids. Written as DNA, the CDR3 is TGTGCCTGGAGTCGACAGACAGGCCAGTACTTC. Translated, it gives CAWSRQTGQYF.

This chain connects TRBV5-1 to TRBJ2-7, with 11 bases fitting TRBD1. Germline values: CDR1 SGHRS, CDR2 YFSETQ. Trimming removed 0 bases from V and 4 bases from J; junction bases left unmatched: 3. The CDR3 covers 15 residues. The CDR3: CASSLGTGGLYEQYF. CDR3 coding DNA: TGCGCCAGCAGCTTGGGGACAGGGGGCCTTTACGAGCAGTACTTC.

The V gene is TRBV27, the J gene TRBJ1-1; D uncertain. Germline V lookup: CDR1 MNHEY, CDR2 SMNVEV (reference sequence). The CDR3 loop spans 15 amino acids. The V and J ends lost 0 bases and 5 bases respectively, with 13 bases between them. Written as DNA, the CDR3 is TGTGCCAGCAGTTTATCGCAAGGGAGGCTAACTGAAGCTTTCTTT. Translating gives CASSLSQGRLTEAFF.

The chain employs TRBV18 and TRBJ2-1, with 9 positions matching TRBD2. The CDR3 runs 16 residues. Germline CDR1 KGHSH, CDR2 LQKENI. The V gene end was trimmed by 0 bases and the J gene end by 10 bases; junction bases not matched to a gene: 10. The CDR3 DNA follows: TGTGCCAGCTCACCACCGGGTCGCGGGAGGGCAGGCGAGCAGTTCTTC. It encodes CASSPPGRGRAGEQFF.

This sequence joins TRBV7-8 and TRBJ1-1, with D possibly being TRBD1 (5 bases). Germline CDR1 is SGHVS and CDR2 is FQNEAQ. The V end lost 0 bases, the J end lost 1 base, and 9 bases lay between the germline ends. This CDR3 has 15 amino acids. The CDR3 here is CASSLAEGWNTEAFF. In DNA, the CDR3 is TGTGCCAGCAGCTTAGCGGAGGGGTGGAACACTGAAGCTTTCTTT.

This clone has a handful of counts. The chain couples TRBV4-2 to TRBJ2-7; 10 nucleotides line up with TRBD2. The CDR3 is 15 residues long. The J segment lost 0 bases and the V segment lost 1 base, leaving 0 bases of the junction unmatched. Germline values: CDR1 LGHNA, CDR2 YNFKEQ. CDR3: CASSQGLAGSYEQYF. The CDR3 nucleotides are TGTGCCAGCAGCCAAGGACTAGCGGGCTCCTACGAGCAGTACTTC.

CDR3 sequence reads: CASSHKSPTGSDTEAFF. The CDR3 DNA reads TGTGCCAGCAGCCATAAGTCGCCGACAGGGAGCGACACTGAAGCTTTCTTT. This chain joins TRBV28 and TRBJ1-1, with 7 bases identical to TRBD1. The CDR3 extends over 17 amino acids. Trimming removed 6 bases from V and 3 bases from J; junction bases left unmatched: 16. The germline gives CDR1 MDHEN, CDR2 SYDVKM.